This T cell receptor beta chain was identified in a study of cytomegalovirus exposure and HLA in healthy donors. The ends lost 6 bases at V and 7 bases at J; junction bases unmatched: 13. This CDR3 contains 16 residues. CDR1 and CDR2 from the germline V gene are LNHDA and SQIVND (reference sequence). Study-level results: The CMV antigen specificity of a few CMV-associated chains was confirmed through in vitro analysis.

With regard to this clone: Its antigen is unidentified.

PCR amplification relied on 60 Vbeta primers (plus 13 Jbeta primers). TCRdb's table, derived via immunoSEQ multiplex PCR, lists solely in-frame clones and lacks some. The table has 120,000 to 150,000 clones, roughly 80% seen once. The rearrangement uses TRBV19 and TRBJ2-1, with 9 bases that match TRBD2. Sequencing was carried out using PBMCs. This sequence was found in a man aged 35 to 55 in good health and CMV-seropositive. The DNA of the CDR3 is TGTGCCAGTAGCCCTGCGGTAGCGGGAGTTGGAAATGAGCAGTTCTTC. Amino acids: CASSPAVAGVGNEQFF.